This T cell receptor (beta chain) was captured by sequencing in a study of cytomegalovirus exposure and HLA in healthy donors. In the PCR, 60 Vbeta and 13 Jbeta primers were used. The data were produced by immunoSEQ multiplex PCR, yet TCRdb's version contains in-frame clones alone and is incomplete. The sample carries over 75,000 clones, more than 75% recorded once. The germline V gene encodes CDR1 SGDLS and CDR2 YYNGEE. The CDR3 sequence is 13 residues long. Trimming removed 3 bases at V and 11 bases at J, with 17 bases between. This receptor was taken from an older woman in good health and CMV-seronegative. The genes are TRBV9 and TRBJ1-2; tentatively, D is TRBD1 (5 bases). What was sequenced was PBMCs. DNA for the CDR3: TGTGCCAGCAGCGCCGCCCTGGGACTCTGGTACACCTTC. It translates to CASSAALGLWYTF.